The clone carrying this T cell receptor (beta chain) was observed a few times. Its antigen is still unknown. The sample originates from a study of OX40 agonist ivuxolimab in advanced cancers. Across the whole study: Every patient in dose escalation had hepatocellular carcinoma, melanoma, renal cell or head and neck cancer.

Only in-frame clones appear in the TCRdb table, and some are missing; sequencing was by immunoSEQ multiplex PCR. The table lists nearly 80,000 clones, around four fifths of them singletons. Study outcomes and limitations: Doses of 0.1 to 3.0 mg/kg were accompanied by clonal expansion of CD4+ and CD8+ blood T cells by week 6. Average numbers of expanded clones were greater in CD8+ T cells than in CD4+.

Sampled blood was obtained at baseline, cycle 4 day 1, and cycle 7 day 1. Sample: CD4+ or CD8+ T cells sorted from blood, taken in a trial of the OX40 agonist ivuxolimab. This TCR derives from an adult with an advanced solid tumor such as melanoma, head and neck, liver or kidney cancer.

The CDR3: CASSKDPGIGQPQHF. CDR3 in DNA: TGTGCCAGCAGCAAAGACCCGGGTATCGGGCAGCCCCAGCATTTT. The chain links TRBV11-2 to TRBJ1-5; D is undetermined. The CDR3 is 15 amino acids. Trimming removed 5 bases at V and 7 bases at J, with 18 bases between. Per germline, CDR1 SGHAT and CDR2 FQNNGV. The full variable domain, with the rest looked up from reference TRBV11-2 and TRBJ1-5, is EAGVAQSPRYKIIEKRQSVAFWCNPISGHATLYWYQQILGQGPKLLIQFQNNGVVDDSQLPKDRFSAERLKGVDSTLKIQPAKLEDSAVYLCASSKDPGIGQPQHFGDGTRLSIL.